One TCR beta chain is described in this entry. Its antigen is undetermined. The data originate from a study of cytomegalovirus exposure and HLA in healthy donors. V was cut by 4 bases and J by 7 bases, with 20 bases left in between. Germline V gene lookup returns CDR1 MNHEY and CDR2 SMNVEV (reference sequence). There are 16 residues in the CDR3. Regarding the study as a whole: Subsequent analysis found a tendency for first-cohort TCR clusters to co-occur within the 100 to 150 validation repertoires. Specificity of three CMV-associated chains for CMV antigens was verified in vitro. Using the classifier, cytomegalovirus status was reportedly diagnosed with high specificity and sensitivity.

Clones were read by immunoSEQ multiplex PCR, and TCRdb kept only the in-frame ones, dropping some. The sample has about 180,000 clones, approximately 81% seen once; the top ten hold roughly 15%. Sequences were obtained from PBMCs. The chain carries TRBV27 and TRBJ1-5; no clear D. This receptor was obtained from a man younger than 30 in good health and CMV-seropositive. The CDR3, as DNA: TGTGCCAGCAGTTCCCCGAGGGCGGGGAGTCGCCAGCCCCAGCATTTT. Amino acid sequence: CASSSPRAGSRQPQHF.